The 2 T cell receptor beta chains listed next were all sequenced from one sample in a study of OX40 agonist ivuxolimab in advanced cancers. Using immunoSEQ multiplex PCR, the repertoire was profiled, and TCRdb retains in-frame clones only, with some absent. The sample contains around 100,000 clones, approximately 89% of which appear only once. This sample comprised CD4+ or CD8+ T cells sorted from blood, obtained in a trial of the OX40 agonist ivuxolimab. All receptors come from an adult with an advanced solid tumor such as melanoma, head and neck, liver or kidney cancer.

The V call is TRBV30, the J call TRBJ1-5; the match to TRBD1 covers 9 bases. The CDR3 has 16 residues. J gave up 6 bases and V 1 base, and 10 bases lay outside the gene matches. The germline CDR1 and CDR2 sequences are GTSNPN and SVGIG (reference sequence). CDR3 bases: TGTGCCTGGAGTGAGACGGGAACAGGGGGCAGTCAGCCCCAGCATTTT. Its protein product is CAWSETGTGGSQPQHF.

CDR3 residues: CASSLDRLANSPLHF. The CDR3 DNA reads as TGCGCCAGCAGCTTGGACCGGTTGGCTAATTCACCCCTCCACTTT. This rearrangement joins TRBV5-1 to TRBJ1-6; D unresolved. The CDR3 runs to 15 residues. Looked up from germline, CDR1 is SGHRS and CDR2 is YFSETQ. The germline V and J ends were trimmed by 0 bases and 6 bases, with 10 bases remaining between them. Supplemented by reference TRBV5-1 and TRBJ1-6, the full variable domain reads KAGVTQTPRYLIKTRGQQVTLSCSPISGHRSVSWYQQTPGQGLQFLFEYFSETQRNKGNFPGRFSGRQFSNSRSEMNVSTLELGDSALYLCASSLDRLANSPLHFGNGTRLTVT.